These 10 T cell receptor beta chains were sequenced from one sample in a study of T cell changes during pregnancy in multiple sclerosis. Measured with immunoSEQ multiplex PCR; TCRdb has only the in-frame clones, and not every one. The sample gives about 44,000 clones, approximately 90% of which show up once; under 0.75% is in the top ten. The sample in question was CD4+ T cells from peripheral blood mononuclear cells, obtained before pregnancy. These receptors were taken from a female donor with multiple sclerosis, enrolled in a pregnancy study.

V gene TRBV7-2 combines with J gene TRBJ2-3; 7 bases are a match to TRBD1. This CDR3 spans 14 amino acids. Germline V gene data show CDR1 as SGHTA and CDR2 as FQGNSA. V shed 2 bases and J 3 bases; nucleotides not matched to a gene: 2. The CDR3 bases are TGTGCCAGCAGCTTATACAGGGGAACAGATACGCAGTATTTT. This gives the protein CASSLYRGTDTQYF.

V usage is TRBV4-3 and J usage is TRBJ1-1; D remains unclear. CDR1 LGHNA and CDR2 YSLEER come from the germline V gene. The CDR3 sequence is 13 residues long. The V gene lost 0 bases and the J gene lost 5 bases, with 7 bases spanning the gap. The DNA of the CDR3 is TGCGCCAGCAGCCAAGAGCTGAGAACTGAAGCTTTCTTT. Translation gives CASSQELRTEAFF.

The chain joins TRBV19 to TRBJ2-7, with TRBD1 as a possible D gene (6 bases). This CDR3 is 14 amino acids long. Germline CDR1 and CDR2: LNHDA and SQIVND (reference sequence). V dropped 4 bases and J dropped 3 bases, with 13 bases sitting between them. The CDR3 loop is CASSKGVQGYEQYF. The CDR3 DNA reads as TGTGCCAGTAGTAAAGGGGTACAGGGCTACGAGCAGTACTTC.

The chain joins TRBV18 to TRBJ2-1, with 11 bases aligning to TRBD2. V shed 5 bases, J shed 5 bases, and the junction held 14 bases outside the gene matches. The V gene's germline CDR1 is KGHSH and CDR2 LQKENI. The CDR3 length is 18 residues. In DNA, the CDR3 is TGTGCCAGCTCATCCTTTAGCGGGGGGGCCGGGGTGCACAATGAGCAGTTCTTC. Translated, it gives CASSSFSGGAGVHNEQFF.

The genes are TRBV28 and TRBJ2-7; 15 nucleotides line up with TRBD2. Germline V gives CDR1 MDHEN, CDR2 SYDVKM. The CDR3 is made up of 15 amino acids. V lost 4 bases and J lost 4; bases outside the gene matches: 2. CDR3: CASSWGTSGGYEQYF. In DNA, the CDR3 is TGTGCCAGCAGTTGGGGGACTAGCGGGGGGTACGAGCAGTACTTC.

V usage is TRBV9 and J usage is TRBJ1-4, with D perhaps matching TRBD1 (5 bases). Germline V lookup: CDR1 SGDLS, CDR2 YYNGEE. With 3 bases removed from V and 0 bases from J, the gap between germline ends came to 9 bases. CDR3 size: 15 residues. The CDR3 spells CASSEGLATNEKLFF. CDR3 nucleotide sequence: TGTGCCAGCAGCGAGGGACTTGCAACTAATGAAAAACTGTTTTTT.

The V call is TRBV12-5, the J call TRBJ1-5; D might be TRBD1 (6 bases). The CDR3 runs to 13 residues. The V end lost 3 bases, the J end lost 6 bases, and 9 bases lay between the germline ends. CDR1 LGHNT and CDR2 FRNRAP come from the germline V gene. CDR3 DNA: TGTGCTAGTGGTTTAGGGGGAATTCAGCCCCAGCATTTT. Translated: CASGLGGIQPQHF.

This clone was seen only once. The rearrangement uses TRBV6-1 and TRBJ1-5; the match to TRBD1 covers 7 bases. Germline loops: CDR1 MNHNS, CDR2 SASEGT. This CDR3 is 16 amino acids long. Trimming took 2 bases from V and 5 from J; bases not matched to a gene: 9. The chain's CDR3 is CASSELRDSSHQPQHF. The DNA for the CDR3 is TGTGCCAGCAGTGAACTTCGGGACAGTTCCCATCAGCCCCAGCATTTT.

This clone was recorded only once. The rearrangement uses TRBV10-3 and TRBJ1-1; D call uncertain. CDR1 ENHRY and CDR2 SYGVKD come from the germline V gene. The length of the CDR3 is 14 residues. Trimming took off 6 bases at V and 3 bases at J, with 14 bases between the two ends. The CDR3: CAIRRVQSYTEAFF. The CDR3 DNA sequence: TGTGCCATCAGGAGGGTACAGAGTTACACTGAAGCTTTCTTT.

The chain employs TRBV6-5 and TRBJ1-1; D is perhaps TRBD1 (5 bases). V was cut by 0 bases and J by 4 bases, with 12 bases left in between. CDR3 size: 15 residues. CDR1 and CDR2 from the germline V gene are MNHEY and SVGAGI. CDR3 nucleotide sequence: TGTGCCAGCAGTTACTCGAATCGGGGGATCACTGAAGCTTTCTTT. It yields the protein CASSYSNRGITEAFF.